These 3 T cell receptor beta chains originate from one sample sequenced in a study of T-cell memory formation after mild COVID-19. TCRdb called the 5' RACE reads again in MiXCR, with one record for every CDR3 protein. Of about 210,000 distinct CDR3 sequences listed, 10% to 13% are singletons. Sequencing was performed on PBMCs or a T cell subset sorted from them (not recorded which). These receptors were collected from a man younger than 35 who had mild COVID-19 (a few samples of this study predate the infection). Cell type and time point are not known.

This clonotype has just a few counts. A much larger clone is a single base away; this may be a read error. This chain links TRBV5-6 with TRBJ1-1; TRBD1 aligns across 9 bases. The junction had 2 bases not matched to a gene; V was cut back by 4 bases and J by 4 bases. Per germline, CDR1 SGHDT and CDR2 YYEEEE. CDR3 length equals 13 residues. The CDR3, as DNA: TGTGCCAGCAGCATGGACAGGGGCACTGAAGCTTTCTTT. It encodes CASSMDRGTEAFF. Combining the CDR3 with reference TRBV5-6 and TRBJ1-1 gives the whole variable domain DAGVTQSPTHLIKTRGQQVTLRCSPKSGHDTVSWYQQALGQGPQFIFQYYEEEERQRGNFPDRFSGHQFPNYSSELNVNALLLGDSALYLCASSMDRGTEAFFGQGTRLTVV.

This clonotype has a handful of counts. V usage is TRBV7-2 and J usage is TRBJ2-3; possible D gene TRBD1, 5 bases. Trimming removed 0 bases at V and 0 bases at J, with 7 bases between. CDR3 length equals 15 residues. CDR1 is SGHTA, CDR2 FQGNSA, per germline. The CDR3 spells CASSLAYRSTDTQYF. CDR3 DNA: TGTGCCAGCAGCTTAGCCTACAGGAGCACAGATACGCAGTATTTT.

In this sample, this clonotype turned up a few times. CDR3 nucleotide sequence: TGCAGTGCTAGAGACTCCCGAGGCCCGGGCACTGAAGCTTTCTTT. Its protein product is CSARDSRGPGTEAFF. The chain uses TRBV20-1 and TRBJ1-1; no firm D call. Germline V CDR1 and CDR2: DFQATT, SNEGSKA (reference sequence). Between the trimmed V and J ends, which lost 0 bases and 4 bases, there was a span of 15 bases. The CDR3 covers 15 residues.